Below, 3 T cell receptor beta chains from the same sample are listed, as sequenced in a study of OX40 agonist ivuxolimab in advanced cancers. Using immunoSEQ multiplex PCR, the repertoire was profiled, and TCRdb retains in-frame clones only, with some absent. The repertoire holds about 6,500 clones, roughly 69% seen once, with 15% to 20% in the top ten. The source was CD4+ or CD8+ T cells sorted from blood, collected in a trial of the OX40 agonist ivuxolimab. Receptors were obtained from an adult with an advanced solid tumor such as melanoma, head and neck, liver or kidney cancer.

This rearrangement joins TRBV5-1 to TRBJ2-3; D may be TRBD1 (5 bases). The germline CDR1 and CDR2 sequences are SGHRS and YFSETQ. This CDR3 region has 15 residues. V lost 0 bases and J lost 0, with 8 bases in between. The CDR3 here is CASSLGQGSTDTQYF. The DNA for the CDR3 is TGCGCCAGCAGCTTGGGGCAGGGTAGCACAGATACGCAGTATTTT.

The CDR3 sequence: CASSQDGFTAPYGYTF. In DNA form, the CDR3 reads TGCGCCAGCAGCCAAGATGGGTTCACGGCCCCCTATGGCTACACCTTC. The chain recombines TRBV4-3 with TRBJ1-2; D not resolved. V was trimmed by 0 bases and J by 4 bases, leaving 15 bases between them. Germline CDR1 and CDR2: LGHNA and YSLEER. This CDR3 region has 16 residues.

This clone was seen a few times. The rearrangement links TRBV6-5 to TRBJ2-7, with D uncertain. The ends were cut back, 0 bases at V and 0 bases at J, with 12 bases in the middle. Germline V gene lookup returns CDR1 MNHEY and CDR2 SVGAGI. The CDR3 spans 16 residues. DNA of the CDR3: TGTGCCAGCAGTTACTCAGGCTCCTCAAGCTCCTACGAGCAGTACTTC. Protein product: CASSYSGSSSSYEQYF.